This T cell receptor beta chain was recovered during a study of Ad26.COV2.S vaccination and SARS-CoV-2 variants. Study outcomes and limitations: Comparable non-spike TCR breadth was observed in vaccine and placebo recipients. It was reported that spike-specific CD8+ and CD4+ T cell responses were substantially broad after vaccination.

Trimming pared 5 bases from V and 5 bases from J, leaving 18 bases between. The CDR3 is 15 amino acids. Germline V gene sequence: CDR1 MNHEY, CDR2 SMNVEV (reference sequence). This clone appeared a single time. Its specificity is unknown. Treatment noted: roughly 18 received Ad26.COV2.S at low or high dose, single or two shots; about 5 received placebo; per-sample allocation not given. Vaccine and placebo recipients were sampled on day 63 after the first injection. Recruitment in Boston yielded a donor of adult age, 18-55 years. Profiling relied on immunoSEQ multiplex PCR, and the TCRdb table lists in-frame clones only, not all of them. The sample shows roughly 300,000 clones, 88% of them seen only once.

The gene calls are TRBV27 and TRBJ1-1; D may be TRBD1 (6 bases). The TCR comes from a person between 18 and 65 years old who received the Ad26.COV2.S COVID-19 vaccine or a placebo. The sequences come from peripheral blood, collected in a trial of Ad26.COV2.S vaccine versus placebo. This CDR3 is CASSRSGGAWTEAFF. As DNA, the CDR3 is TGTGCCAGCAGTCGATCCGGGGGGGCATGGACTGAAGCTTTCTTT.